Below, 9 T cell receptor beta chains from the same sample are listed, as sequenced in a study of T cells in Graves' hyperthyroidism and ophthalmopathy. Amplification of TCR beta CDR3 regions was performed using RNA transcripts as template. Initially, a first-round RT-PCR of the TCR CDR3 employed the HTBI primer set. TCRdb processed the multiplex PCR reads anew with MiXCR; each CDR3 protein has one entry. Among 500,000 to 650,000 distinct CDR3 sequences listed, around 15% were seen once. Sequencing was done on a sample of blood. These receptors originate from a woman aged 40-49 years with Graves' hyperthyroidism.

This clonotype was seen many times. The chain is built from TRBV5-1 and TRBJ2-1; D ambiguous. The V end lost 4 bases, the J end lost 4 bases, and 9 bases lay between the germline ends. There are 13 residues in the CDR3. Germline V lookup: CDR1 SGHRS, CDR2 YFSETQ. CDR3: CASSRVGYNEQFF. In nucleotides, the CDR3 is TGCGCCAGCAGCAGGGTGGGATACAATGAGCAGTTCTTC.

This clonotype has ten or more counts. The chain carries TRBV11-2 and TRBJ2-1, with D possibly matching TRBD2 (6 bases). CDR1 is SGHAT, CDR2 FQNNGV, per germline. Trimming cost V 2 bases and J 3 bases, with 14 bases left between them. The CDR3 length is 16 residues. The CDR3 coding sequence is TGTGCCAGCAGCTTACCGGGGGTAAGCAGCTACAATGAGCAGTTCTTC. This codes for CASSLPGVSSYNEQFF. The full variable domain, with the rest looked up from reference TRBV11-2 and TRBJ2-1, is EAGVAQSPRYKIIEKRQSVAFWCNPISGHATLYWYQQILGQGPKLLIQFQNNGVVDDSQLPKDRFSAERLKGVDSTLKIQPAKLEDSAVYLCASSLPGVSSYNEQFFGPGTRLTVL.

This clonotype was observed a handful of times. This sequence joins TRBV10-3 and TRBJ2-7, with 9 bases fitting TRBD2. The germline gives CDR1 ENHRY, CDR2 SYGVKD. V lost 3 bases and J lost 0; bases outside the gene matches: 0. The CDR3 totals 14 residues. CDR3 DNA: TGTGCCATCAGTGAACTAGCGGGCTCCTACGAGCAGTACTTC. Translated: CAISELAGSYEQYF.

J is TRBJ1-5 and V is TRBV6-1; D may be TRBD1 (6 bases). This CDR3 contains 14 residues. Per the germline V gene, CDR1 is MNHNS and CDR2 is SASEGT. V gave up 2 bases and J gave up 13 bases, with 18 bases separating them. The CDR3 spells CASSERETGDAQHF. The CDR3 DNA reads TGTGCCAGCAGTGAACGGGAGACAGGCGATGCTCAGCATTTT.

This sequence joins TRBV20-1 and TRBJ2-7; 7 nucleotides match TRBD1. The trim removed 4 bases at V and 3 bases at J, leaving 9 bases unmatched. Germline lookup yields CDR1 DFQATT and CDR2 SNEGSKA (reference sequence). The CDR3 runs to 14 residues. This chain's CDR3 is CSAKLPTGDYEQYF. CDR3 DNA: TGCAGTGCTAAACTACCCACAGGGGACTACGAGCAGTACTTC.

In this sample, this clonotype turned up a few times. The rearrangement links TRBV20-1 to TRBJ1-4; TRBD1 might be the D (5 bases). There are 15 residues in the CDR3. Between the trimmed V and J ends, which lost 2 bases and 3 bases, there was a span of 13 bases. Germline V lookup: CDR1 DFQATT, CDR2 SNEGSKA (reference sequence). The CDR3 nucleotides read TGCAGTGCTAGATCTGGGGGTGAGGCTAATGAAAAACTGTTTTTT. It yields the protein CSARSGGEANEKLFF.

This clonotype was counted only a few times. The gene calls are TRBV2 and TRBJ2-1; 8 bases align to TRBD2. Germline V gene lookup returns CDR1 SNHLY and CDR2 FYNNEI. The J segment lost 7 bases and the V segment lost 11 bases, leaving 7 bases of the junction unmatched. This CDR3 comprises 12 residues. CDR3 DNA: TGTGCCGGCCGGGAGGGTACGAATGAGCAGTTCTTC. Translated, it gives CAGREGTNEQFF.

As concerns this clonotype: A single base separates this from a much larger clone, so it may be a read error. V and J are TRBV5-6 and TRBJ2-7; 13 bases are shared with TRBD2. Germline V gene data show CDR1 as SGHDT and CDR2 as YYEEEE. CDR3 length: 15 residues. The CDR3 DNA reads as TGTGCCAGCAGCTTGGAGACTAGCGGGAGGTACGAGCGGTACTTC. Its protein product is CASSLETSGRYERYF.

This clonotype was counted at least ten times. DNA for the CDR3: TGTGCCACCAGACCGGGGGGGGGCACCGGGGAGCTGTTTTTT. Protein product: CATRPGGGTGELFF. V gene TRBV24-1 combines with J gene TRBJ2-2; 8 positions agree with TRBD2. CDR1 is KGHDR, CDR2 SFDVKD, per germline. The CDR3 is 14 amino acids. V shed 7 bases and J 4 bases; nucleotides not matched to a gene: 4.